Following are 22 T cell receptor beta chains from one sample sequenced in a study of blood T cell repertoires in COVID-19. The data were produced by immunoSEQ multiplex PCR, yet TCRdb's version contains in-frame clones alone and is incomplete. The data show over 90,000 clones, more than 80% seen once. Source material: peripheral blood. The receptors were gathered from a human donor in a cohort sampled during active COVID-19.

The chain couples TRBV7-6 to TRBJ2-7; 10 bases are shared with TRBD1. The V gene's germline CDR1 is SGHVS and CDR2 FNYEAQ. This CDR3 spans 16 amino acids. Trimming at V came to 4 bases and at J to 3 bases, leaving 9 bases not matched to a gene. The CDR3 is CASSSYGGQGIYEQYF. CDR3 coding DNA: TGTGCCAGCAGCTCGTACGGGGGACAGGGGATCTACGAGCAGTACTTC.

The chain is built from TRBV7-3 and TRBJ2-1; D is undetermined. The CDR3 covers 15 residues. Germline V gives CDR1 SGHTA, CDR2 FQGTGA. Between the trimmed V and J ends, which lost 4 bases and 9 bases, there was a span of 19 bases. This chain's CDR3 is CASSSEVIGLGEQFF. CDR3 DNA sequence: TGTGCCAGCAGCTCCGAGGTTATAGGTTTAGGTGAGCAGTTCTTC.

The chain combines TRBV24-1 with TRBJ1-2, with D maybe TRBD1 (6 bases). CDR1 is KGHDR and CDR2 is SFDVKD in the germline V gene. The V and J ends lost 0 bases and 4 bases respectively, with 14 bases between them. The length of the CDR3 is 16 residues. CDR3 sequence: CATSDLNRASLYGYTF. The CDR3 DNA sequence: TGTGCCACCAGTGATTTGAACAGGGCGAGCCTCTATGGCTACACCTTC.

The chain couples TRBV19 to TRBJ1-5, with D possibly TRBD1 on 6 matching bases. Trimming pared 0 bases from V and 3 bases from J, leaving 12 bases between. This CDR3 is 16 amino acids long. Germline V gives CDR1 LNHDA, CDR2 SQIVND (reference sequence). CDR3 DNA: TGTGCCAGTAGTATAGAGGGGAGGGGGAACAATCAGCCCCAGCATTTT. It translates to CASSIEGRGNNQPQHF.

The rearrangement joins TRBV10-3 to TRBJ1-1; the D gene is possibly TRBD1 (5 bases). V was pared by 6 bases and J by 11 bases, with 22 bases between. CDR3 size: 14 residues. Germline values: CDR1 ENHRY, CDR2 SYGVKD. This chain's CDR3 is CAIRAGGGPTGAFF. The DNA for the CDR3 is TGTGCCATCAGAGCGGGGGGAGGCCCCACGGGGGCTTTCTTT.

The CDR3 here is CASSQGSGGAPETQYF. The CDR3 bases are TGTGCCAGCAGCCAAGGGAGCGGGGGCGCCCCAGAGACCCAGTACTTC. The V gene is TRBV4-2, the J gene TRBJ2-5, with 8 bases identical to TRBD2. Per germline, CDR1 LGHNA and CDR2 YNFKEQ. The CDR3 extends over 16 amino acids. The junction had 8 bases not matched to a gene; V was cut back by 1 base and J by 4 bases.

The chain employs TRBV6-6 and TRBJ1-1, with 9 bases lining up with TRBD1. From germline, CDR1 is MNHNY and CDR2 SVGAGI (reference sequence). This CDR3 comprises 13 residues. V shed 4 bases, J shed 3 bases, and the junction held 0 bases outside the gene matches. CDR3 amino acids: CASSWTGDTEAFF. DNA of the CDR3: TGTGCCAGCAGTTGGACAGGGGACACTGAAGCTTTCTTT.

This chain uses TRBV19 with TRBJ2-1; 8 bases fit TRBD2. The CDR3 is 17 residues long. Germline V gene sequence: CDR1 LNHDA, CDR2 SQIVND (reference sequence). The V gene end was trimmed by 6 bases and the J gene end by 1 base; junction bases not matched to a gene: 11. CDR3 DNA: TGTGCCAGTAGCGGACTTAGCGGGGCGACTTCCTACAATGAGCAGTTCTTC. Translation: CASSGLSGATSYNEQFF. Full variable domain (missing parts from reference TRBV19 and TRBJ2-1): DGGITQSPKYLFRKEGQNVTLSCEQNLNHDAMYWYRQDPGQGLRLIYYSQIVNDFQKGDIAEGYSVSREKKESFPLTVTSAQKNPTAFYLCASSGLSGATSYNEQFFGPGTRLTVL.

The chain uses TRBV28 and TRBJ1-6; 9 positions agree with TRBD1. This CDR3 spans 15 amino acids. J was trimmed by 6 bases and V by 8 bases; bases with no gene match: 8. Per germline, CDR1 MDHEN and CDR2 SYDVKM. The CDR3 sequence: CASLTGGRGNSPLHF. CDR3 nucleotides: TGTGCCAGCCTGACAGGGGGTCGGGGTAATTCACCCCTCCACTTT.

This chain links TRBV6-2 or TRBV6-3 with TRBJ2-7; maybe TRBD2 (7 bases). The germline V gene has CDR1 MNHEY and CDR2 SVGEGT. This CDR3 contains 15 residues. V lost 2 bases and J lost 3, with 14 bases in between. The chain's CDR3 is CASSYGWEGDYEQYF. As DNA, the CDR3 is TGTGCCAGCAGTTACGGGTGGGAGGGGGACTACGAGCAGTACTTC.

This chain links TRBV29-1 with TRBJ1-2, with 8 bases identical to TRBD1. Germline V gives CDR1 SQVTM, CDR2 ANQGSEA. This CDR3 spans 13 amino acids. V lost 3 bases, J lost 5 bases, and 5 bases stayed unmatched. CDR3: CSVEQGAGYGYTF. Here the CDR3 DNA reads TGCAGCGTTGAGCAGGGGGCAGGGTATGGCTACACCTTC.

The chain links TRBV18 to TRBJ2-3; no firm D call. The CDR3 loop spans 16 amino acids. Trimming took off 3 bases at V and 1 base at J, with 14 bases between the two ends. The germline V gene encodes CDR1 KGHSH and CDR2 LQKENI. The CDR3 nucleotides read TGTGCCAGCTCACCTCCCTCCTACCCGGGCACAGATACGCAGTATTTT. Translation gives CASSPPSYPGTDTQYF.

CDR3 loop: CASSYSGGGVGSPLHF. CDR3 bases: TGTGCCAGCAGTTACTCGGGCGGGGGCGTCGGTTCACCCCTCCACTTT. V gene TRBV6-2 or TRBV6-3 combines with J gene TRBJ1-6; the D gene is possibly TRBD1 (6 bases). The germline V and J ends were trimmed by 0 bases and 9 bases, with 15 bases remaining between them. Germline V gene lookup returns CDR1 MNHEY and CDR2 SVGEGT. The CDR3 consists of 16 residues.

J is TRBJ1-1 and V is TRBV6-5, with D unresolved. This CDR3 spans 13 amino acids. The V end was cut by 2 bases, the J end by 0 bases, with 4 bases between. Germline V lookup: CDR1 MNHEY, CDR2 SVGAGI. CDR3 DNA sequence: TGTGCCAGCAGTTACCAGGTGAACACTGAAGCTTTCTTT. Translation gives CASSYQVNTEAFF.

The chain is built from TRBV5-7 and TRBJ1-5; a weak D match, TRBD1 (5 bases). TRBV5-7 is an open reading frame whose function is uncertain. The ends were cut back, 0 bases at V and 0 bases at J, with 7 bases in the middle. CDR3 size: 15 residues. The CDR3 sequence: CASSLEGHSNQPQHF. DNA of the CDR3: TGTGCCAGCAGCTTGGAGGGGCATAGCAATCAGCCCCAGCATTTT.

The CDR3 nucleotides are TGTGCCAGCAGCCGGGGGGTCCTAGCTGGCACAGATACGCAGTATTTT. Its translation: CASSRGVLAGTDTQYF. The chain uses TRBV11-2 and TRBJ2-3; 7 bases line up with TRBD2. The CDR3 spans 16 residues. Trimming at V came to 5 bases and at J to 1 base, leaving 9 bases not matched to a gene. Germline assignment: CDR1 SGHAT and CDR2 FQNNGV.

The chain employs TRBV5-1 and TRBJ2-7; D not certain. Between the trimmed V and J ends, which lost 3 bases and 0 bases, there was a span of 10 bases. CDR1 is SGHRS and CDR2 is YFSETQ in the germline V gene. There are 14 residues in the CDR3. The CDR3: CASSYDTVSYEQYF. The DNA for the CDR3 is TGCGCCAGCAGCTATGATACGGTCTCCTACGAGCAGTACTTC.

The chain recombines TRBV5-4 with TRBJ2-1; 9 bases match TRBD1. The V segment lost 4 bases and the J segment 1 base; nucleotides outside the gene matches: 3. CDR3 length: 15 amino acids. The germline V gene encodes CDR1 SGHNT and CDR2 YYREEE (reference sequence). As DNA, the CDR3 is TGTGCCAGCAGCCGGACAGGGGTGTCCTACAATGAGCAGTTCTTC. This sequence encodes CASSRTGVSYNEQFF.

V is TRBV5-1 and J is TRBJ2-3; D remains ambiguous. The CDR3 sequence is 14 residues long. V was pared by 4 bases and J by 2 bases, with 11 bases between. Germline V gene data show CDR1 as SGHRS and CDR2 as YFSETQ. CDR3 region: CASSPPANTDTQYF. The CDR3 region has the DNA TGCGCCAGCAGCCCCCCTGCGAACACAGATACGCAGTATTTT.

The V and J genes are TRBV5-4 and TRBJ2-5; unclear D gene. Germline assignment: CDR1 SGHNT and CDR2 YYREEE (reference sequence). The CDR3 has 14 amino acids. V lost 2 bases to trimming and J lost 2 bases, with 10 bases between them. CDR3 sequence (DNA): TGTGCCAGCAGCTTCGGTTTATCGCAAGAGACCCAGTACTTC. It is translated as CASSFGLSQETQYF.

The chain uses TRBV19 and TRBJ1-1, with D tentatively TRBD1 (6 bases). The CDR3 is 14 residues long. V lost 8 bases to trimming and J lost 5 bases, with 18 bases between them. Looked up from germline, CDR1 is LNHDA and CDR2 is SQIVND (reference sequence). In DNA, the CDR3 is TGTGCCAGTTTTGGGCAGGGGAGGGTAACTGAAGCTTTCTTT. Its translation: CASFGQGRVTEAFF.

The V call is TRBV6-1, the J call TRBJ1-4; no clear D. V was trimmed by 0 bases and J by 6 bases, leaving 20 bases between them. CDR3 length: 18 amino acids. The germline V gene has CDR1 MNHNS and CDR2 SASEGT. The CDR3 nucleotides are TGTGCCAGCAGTGAAGCAGCGGCCGGGTTCGGGTTTCATGAAAAACTGTTTTTT. Encoded protein: CASSEAAAGFGFHEKLFF.